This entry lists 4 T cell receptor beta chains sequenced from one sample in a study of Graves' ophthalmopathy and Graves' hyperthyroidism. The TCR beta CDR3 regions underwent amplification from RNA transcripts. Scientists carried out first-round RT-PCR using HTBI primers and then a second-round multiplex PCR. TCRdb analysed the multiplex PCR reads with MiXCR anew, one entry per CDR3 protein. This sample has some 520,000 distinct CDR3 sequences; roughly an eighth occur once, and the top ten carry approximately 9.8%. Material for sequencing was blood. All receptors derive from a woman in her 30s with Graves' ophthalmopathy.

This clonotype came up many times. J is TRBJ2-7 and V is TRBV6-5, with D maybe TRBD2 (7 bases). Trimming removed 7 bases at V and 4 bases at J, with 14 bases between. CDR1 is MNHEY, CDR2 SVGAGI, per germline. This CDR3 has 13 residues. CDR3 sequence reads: CASTRGGVYEQYF. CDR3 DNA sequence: TGTGCCAGCACAAGGGGGGGCGTTTACGAGCAGTACTTC.

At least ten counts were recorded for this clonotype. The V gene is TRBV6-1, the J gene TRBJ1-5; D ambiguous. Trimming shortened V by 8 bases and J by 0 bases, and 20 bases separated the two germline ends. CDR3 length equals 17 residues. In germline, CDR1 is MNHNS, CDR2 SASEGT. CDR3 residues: CASRKGLLPYSNQPQHF. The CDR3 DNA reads TGTGCCAGCCGGAAGGGCCTACTACCTTATAGCAATCAGCCCCAGCATTTT.

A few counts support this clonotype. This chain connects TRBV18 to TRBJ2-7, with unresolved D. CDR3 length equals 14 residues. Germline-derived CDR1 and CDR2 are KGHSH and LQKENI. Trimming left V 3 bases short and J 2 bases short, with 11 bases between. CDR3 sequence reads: CASSPVAGTYEQYF. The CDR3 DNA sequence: TGTGCCAGCTCACCTGTCGCAGGCACCTACGAGCAGTACTTC. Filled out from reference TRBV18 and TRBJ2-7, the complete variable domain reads NAGVMQNPRHLVRRRGQEARLRCSPMKGHSHVYWYRQLPEEGLKFMVYLQKENIIDESGMPKERFSAEFPKEGPSILRIQQVVRGDSAAYFCASSPVAGTYEQYFGPGTRLTVT.

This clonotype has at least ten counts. In DNA form, the CDR3 reads TGTGCCAGCAGCCCTACACTCCTAGCGGGATCCTACGAGCAGTACTTC. It specifies CASSPTLLAGSYEQYF. The genes are TRBV6-1 and TRBJ2-7, with TRBD2 matching over 9 bases. The germline V gene encodes CDR1 MNHNS and CDR2 SASEGT. The J segment lost 1 base and the V segment lost 6 bases, leaving 10 bases of the junction unmatched. CDR3 length: 16 residues.